The table lists the clone carrying this T cell receptor beta chain with a few counts. Specified time point: healthy volunteer bleed at 6 weeks. Unfractionated whole blood yielded the extracted total RNA. Germline lookup yields CDR1 MNHEY and CDR2 SVGAGI. CDR3 size: 14 residues. V dropped 5 bases and J dropped 0 bases, with 7 bases sitting between them. The data are from a study of human T cells and chemical hapten exposure. Each CDR3 protein gets one entry after TCRdb re-called the RACE reads with MiXCR. The data contain more than 75,000 distinct CDR3 sequences, roughly 8.7% of them singletons. V and J are TRBV6-5 and TRBJ1-4; D remains ambiguous. The specimen sequenced was whole blood. This clonotype originated in a male donor in good health. Some clones in this sample may be carry-over from other donors' samples. The CDR3 sequence is CASSLQTTNEKLFF. The CDR3 DNA is TGTGCCAGCAGTCTACAGACAACTAATGAAAAACTGTTTTTT.